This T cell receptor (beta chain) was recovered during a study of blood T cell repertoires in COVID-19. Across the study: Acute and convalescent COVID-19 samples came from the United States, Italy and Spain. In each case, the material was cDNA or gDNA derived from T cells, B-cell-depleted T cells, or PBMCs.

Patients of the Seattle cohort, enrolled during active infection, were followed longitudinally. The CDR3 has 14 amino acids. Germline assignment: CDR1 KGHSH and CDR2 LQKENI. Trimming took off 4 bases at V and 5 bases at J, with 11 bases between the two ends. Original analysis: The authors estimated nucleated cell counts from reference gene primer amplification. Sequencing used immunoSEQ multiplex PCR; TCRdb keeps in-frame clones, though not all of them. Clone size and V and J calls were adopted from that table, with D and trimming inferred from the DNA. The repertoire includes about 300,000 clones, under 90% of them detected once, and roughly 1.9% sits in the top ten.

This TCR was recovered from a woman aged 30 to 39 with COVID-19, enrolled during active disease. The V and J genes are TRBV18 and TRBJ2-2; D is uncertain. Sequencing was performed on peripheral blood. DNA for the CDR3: TGTGCCAGCTCACTCGTCCGAGAAACCGGGGAGCTGTTTTTT. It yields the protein CASSLVRETGELFF.